The clone carrying this TCR beta chain turned up a few times. Its antigen remains unidentified. The sample is drawn from a study of identical twins. Using its own MiXCR run on the 5' RACE reads, TCRdb lists one record per CDR3 protein. This table holds 500,000 or so distinct CDR3 sequences, 11% to 15% found once. There are 16 residues in the CDR3. Whole-study findings and limits: There were fewer insertions in abundant cord blood beta clonotypes, but memory repertoires showed no such pattern. Out-of-frame alpha sequences shared by twins were enriched for low generation probability.

The same data also contributed to another study, on yellow fever vaccine responses in identical twins.

Sequences were obtained from CD4+ T cells sorted from blood. This TCR was recovered from a woman younger than 30 in good health. The chain combines TRBV21-1 with TRBJ2-1; TRBD2 is the table's D call and was not checked against the DNA. TRBV21-1 corresponds to a pseudogene. The CDR3 DNA follows: TGTGCCAGCAGCAAAGGTTCCCAGCGGGAATACAATGAGCAGTTCTTC. Its translation: CASSKGSQREYNEQFF.